These T cell receptor beta chains were read from a single sample in a study of cytomegalovirus exposure and HLA in healthy donors. Data came from immunoSEQ multiplex PCR; TCRdb stores just in-frame clones and leaves some out. The sample holds 74,000 or so clones. Sequencing used PBMCs. All receptors derive from a woman aged 55-70 years in good health and CMV-seronegative. CDR3s include the opening cysteine and the closing phenylalanine or tryptophan. The D gene is left open where the match is weak.

DNA: TGTGCTAGTGGTTTGGTACCGTTCGGGCTAGCGGGAGACGAGCAGTACTTC
CDR3: CASGLVPFGLAGDEQYF
J: TRBJ2-7
D: TRBD2
V: TRBV12-5

DNA: TGTGCCAGCAGCTTAAGCCGGCAGCCCCAGCATTTT
CDR3: CASSLSRQPQHF
J: TRBJ1-5
D: .
V: TRBV7-2

DNA: TGTGCCAGCAGTTACTCTGGCCCAGGGAACACTGAAGCTTTCTTT
CDR3: CASSYSGPGNTEAFF
J: TRBJ1-1
D: .
V: TRBV6-5

DNA: TGTGCCAGCAGCTTATTCCAGGGGTCGAGCGGGGAGCTGTTTTTT
CDR3: CASSLFQGSSGELFF
J: TRBJ2-2
D: .
V: TRBV7-2

DNA: TGTGCCAGCAGCGTAGTAGGGACAAACGAGCAGTACTTC
CDR3: CASSVVGTNEQYF
J: TRBJ2-7
D: .
V: TRBV9

DNA: TGTGCCAGCAGTGGAGCCTGGACTAGCGGGAGGCATGAGCAGTTCTTC
CDR3: CASSGAWTSGRHEQFF
J: TRBJ2-1
D: TRBD2
V: TRBV2

DNA: TGCGCCAGCAGTCAGGACACTCTACAGCCCCAGCATTTT
CDR3: CASSQDTLQPQHF
J: TRBJ1-5
D: .
V: TRBV10-1

DNA: TGCGCCAGCAGCGGAGGGGAAACAACTAATGAAAAACTGTTTTTT
CDR3: CASSGGETTNEKLFF
J: TRBJ1-4
D: .
V: TRBV5-1

DNA: TGTGCCAGCAGCTTCACTGGGGCCAACGTCCTGACTTTC
CDR3: CASSFTGANVLTF
J: TRBJ2-6
D: .
V: TRBV7-3

DNA: TGTGCCAGCAGTCCCGGCGGGAGTTGGACTGAAGCTTTCTTT
CDR3: CASSPGGSWTEAFF
J: TRBJ1-1
D: .
V: TRBV7-9

DNA: TGTGCCAGCAGTACCGCAGGGGAGCGTGCAACTAATGAAAAACTGTTTTTT
CDR3: CASSTAGERATNEKLFF
J: TRBJ1-4
D: .
V: TRBV6-7

DNA: TGTGCCAGTAGTATTAAGGGGGCGACAGGGATGAACACTGAAGCTTTCTTT
CDR3: CASSIKGATGMNTEAFF
J: TRBJ1-1
D: TRBD1
V: TRBV19

DNA: TGTGCCAGTAGTATAGATCCCCCCGGGAGGGCCGGCCAAAACATTCAGTACTTC
CDR3: CASSIDPPGRAGQNIQYF
J: TRBJ2-4
D: TRBD2
V: TRBV19

DNA: TGTGCCAGCAGTTTGGCAGGTATATCGAGTGAGCAGTACTTC
CDR3: CASSLAGISSEQYF
J: TRBJ2-7
D: .
V: TRBV27

DNA: TGTGCCAGCAGTGGATGGAGTGTGGGGAACACTGAAGCTTTCTTT
CDR3: CASSGWSVGNTEAFF
J: TRBJ1-1
D: .
V: TRBV6-1

DNA: TGCGCCAGCAGCTTGTCAGGGGCGTACTACGAGCAGTACTTC
CDR3: CASSLSGAYYEQYF
J: TRBJ2-7
D: .
V: TRBV5-1

DNA: TGCGCCAGCAGCCACAGCGAGTTAGGGAACACTGAAGCTTTCTTT
CDR3: CASSHSELGNTEAFF
J: TRBJ1-1
D: .
V: TRBV4-3

DNA: TGCGCCAGCAGCATAGCGGGAGTGAGCGAGCAGTACTTC
CDR3: CASSIAGVSEQYF
J: TRBJ2-7
D: TRBD2
V: TRBV5-1

DNA: TGTGCCAGCAGCTTGACAGACTCGGCCACTGAAGCTTTCTTT
CDR3: CASSLTDSATEAFF
J: TRBJ1-1
D: .
V: TRBV7-9

DNA: TGCGCCAGCAGTGGAGGGGGCGTTGGCTATGGCTACACCTTC
CDR3: CASSGGGVGYGYTF
J: TRBJ1-2
D: TRBD1
V: TRBV10-2

DNA: TGTGCCAGCAGTAAACAGTCGATCTATGGCTACACCTTC
CDR3: CASSKQSIYGYTF
J: TRBJ1-2
D: .
V: TRBV2

DNA: TGTGCCTGGAGTGCCCTAGCGGGCGACACAGATACGCAGTATTTT
CDR3: CAWSALAGDTDTQYF
J: TRBJ2-3
D: TRBD2
V: TRBV30

DNA: TGTGCCAGCAGCATCGGGAGATTGGAAGAAGAGACCCAGTACTTC
CDR3: CASSIGRLEEETQYF
J: TRBJ2-5
D: .
V: TRBV7-8

DNA: TGTGCCAGCAGATTCGAGGCGGGAGCCCCCTACAATGAGCAGTTCTTC
CDR3: CASRFEAGAPYNEQFF
J: TRBJ2-1
D: TRBD2
V: TRBV7-2

DNA: TGTGCCAGCAGCTCCCGGGGGGGGCTAAGCTATGGCTACACCTTC
CDR3: CASSSRGGLSYGYTF
J: TRBJ1-2
D: .
V: TRBV2

DNA: TGTGCCAGCTCACCCGGGAACACTGAAGCTTTCTTT
CDR3: CASSPGNTEAFF
J: TRBJ1-1
D: .
V: TRBV18

DNA: TGTGCCTGCAGGGTAGCGGGAGGGCTTTCCTACGAGCAGTACTTC
CDR3: CACRVAGGLSYEQYF
J: TRBJ2-7
D: TRBD2
V: TRBV6-6

DNA: TGTGCCAGCAGTTTAGGGCTTCAGGGAAGGGGAGAGACCCAGTACTTC
CDR3: CASSLGLQGRGETQYF
J: TRBJ2-5
D: .
V: TRBV28

DNA: TGTGCCAGCAGCTTGGGGACTAGCGGACAATACAATGAGCAGTTCTTC
CDR3: CASSLGTSGQYNEQFF
J: TRBJ2-1
D: TRBD2
V: TRBV5-4

DNA: TGTGCCAGCACCGGGGACAGTGGAAACACCATATATTTT
CDR3: CASTGDSGNTIYF
J: TRBJ1-3
D: TRBD1
V: TRBV28

DNA: TGTGCCAGCAGTGGACAGGGGCAAGAGACCCAGTACTTC
CDR3: CASSGQGQETQYF
J: TRBJ2-5
D: TRBD1
V: TRBV6-1

DNA: TGTGCCAGCAGCCCGATCAGGACCGGGGAGCTGTTTTTT
CDR3: CASSPIRTGELFF
J: TRBJ2-2
D: .
V: TRBV5-4

DNA: TGTGCCAGCAGCTTAGATCGTGGGCTAGCTAAAAACTACAATGAGCAGTTCTTC
CDR3: CASSLDRGLAKNYNEQFF
J: TRBJ2-1
D: .
V: TRBV11-2

DNA: TGTGCCAGCAAAGGAACAGGGCCTAATGAAAAACTGTTTTTT
CDR3: CASKGTGPNEKLFF
J: TRBJ1-4
D: .
V: TRBV6-6

DNA: TGCGCCAGCAGCACCGACAGGGTTGGCTACACCTTC
CDR3: CASSTDRVGYTF
J: TRBJ1-2
D: TRBD1
V: TRBV5-1

DNA: TGTGCCACCAAGATTGACAGTCCCACTGAAGCTTTCTTT
CDR3: CATKIDSPTEAFF
J: TRBJ1-1
D: .
V: TRBV2

DNA: TGTGCCAGTAGTATTTCTACAGGGGCCTTCTATGGCTACACCTTC
CDR3: CASSISTGAFYGYTF
J: TRBJ1-2
D: TRBD1
V: TRBV19

DNA: TGTGCCAGCAGCGTCACTAGCGGGATGAGGAATGAGCAGTTCTTC
CDR3: CASSVTSGMRNEQFF
J: TRBJ2-1
D: TRBD2
V: TRBV9

DNA: TGTGCCAGCAGCCCACAGGGGGGAAGCACAGATACGCAGTATTTT
CDR3: CASSPQGGSTDTQYF
J: TRBJ2-3
D: TRBD1
V: TRBV5-4

DNA: TGTGCCAGCAGCCGTACGACAGGGCCCGGAAACACCATATATTTT
CDR3: CASSRTTGPGNTIYF
J: TRBJ1-3
D: TRBD1
V: TRBV11-3

DNA: TGTGCCAGCAGTTTGAGTCCGGGACAGGGACTGGTGACCCAGTACTTC
CDR3: CASSLSPGQGLVTQYF
J: TRBJ2-5
D: TRBD1
V: TRBV28

DNA: TGTGCCAGCAGCTCTAAGCGGAGCTCCTACAATGAGCAGTTCTTC
CDR3: CASSSKRSSYNEQFF
J: TRBJ2-1
D: .
V: TRBV5-4

DNA: TGTGCCAGCTCAAGAGACAGGGGGCAAGGCTATGGCTACACCTTC
CDR3: CASSRDRGQGYGYTF
J: TRBJ1-2
D: TRBD1
V: TRBV18

DNA: TGTGCCAGCAGTTGGGACAGGCGCTCTAACTATGGCTACACCTTC
CDR3: CASSWDRRSNYGYTF
J: TRBJ1-2
D: TRBD1
V: TRBV27

DNA: TGTGCCAGCCAAGCGACTAGCGGGGGACTGTCCTACGAGCAGTACTTC
CDR3: CASQATSGGLSYEQYF
J: TRBJ2-7
D: TRBD2
V: TRBV18

DNA: TGTGCCAGCAGCCAAGTAGCCGGACTAGCGGGAGGGTTGCAGTATTTT
CDR3: CASSQVAGLAGGLQYF
J: TRBJ2-3
D: TRBD2
V: TRBV4-2

DNA: TGTGCCAGTAGTACCCAGGATCCGGCTAATGAAAAACTGTTTTTT
CDR3: CASSTQDPANEKLFF
J: TRBJ1-4
D: .
V: TRBV19

DNA: TGCAGTGCTAGAGATCTAGAGACCCAGTACTTC
CDR3: CSARDLETQYF
J: TRBJ2-5
D: .
V: TRBV20-1

DNA: TGCAGCGTTGCACTAGCGGAAGAGACCCAGTACTTC
CDR3: CSVALAEETQYF
J: TRBJ2-5
D: TRBD2
V: TRBV29-1

DNA: TGTGCCTGGAGTGTTGGTGGAAGCGGCACTGAAGCTTTCTTT
CDR3: CAWSVGGSGTEAFF
J: TRBJ1-1
D: .
V: TRBV30

DNA: TGCGCCAGCAGCCAACCCTTCAAACAGGTCTCTGGAAACACCATATATTTT
CDR3: CASSQPFKQVSGNTIYF
J: TRBJ1-3
D: .
V: TRBV4-1

DNA: TGTGCCAGCAGTGAAAACCTTCGAGGAAGGGCGGGAGTAGATACGCAGTATTTT
CDR3: CASSENLRGRAGVDTQYF
J: TRBJ2-3
D: TRBD2
V: TRBV2

DNA: TGTGCCAGCAGTTTATTGGGGGCTTCCTACAATGAGCAGTTCTTC
CDR3: CASSLLGASYNEQFF
J: TRBJ2-1
D: .
V: TRBV27

DNA: TGTGCCAGCTCACCACTAGGGACTAGCAGCTACGAGCAGTACTTC
CDR3: CASSPLGTSSYEQYF
J: TRBJ2-7
D: TRBD2
V: TRBV18